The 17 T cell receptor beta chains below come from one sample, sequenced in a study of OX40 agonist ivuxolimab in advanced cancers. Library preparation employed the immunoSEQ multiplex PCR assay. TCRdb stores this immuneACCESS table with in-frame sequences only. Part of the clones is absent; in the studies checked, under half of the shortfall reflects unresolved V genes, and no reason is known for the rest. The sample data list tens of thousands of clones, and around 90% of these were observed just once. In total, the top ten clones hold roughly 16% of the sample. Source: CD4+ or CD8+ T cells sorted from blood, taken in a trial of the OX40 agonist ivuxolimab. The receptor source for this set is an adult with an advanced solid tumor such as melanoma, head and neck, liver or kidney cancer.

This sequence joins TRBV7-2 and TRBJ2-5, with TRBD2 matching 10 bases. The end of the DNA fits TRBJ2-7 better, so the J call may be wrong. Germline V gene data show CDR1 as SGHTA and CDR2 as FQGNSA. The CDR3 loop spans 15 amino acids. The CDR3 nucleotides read TGTGCCAGCAGCTTAGTAGCGGGAGGCTCCTACGAGCAGTACTTC. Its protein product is CASSLVAGGSYEQYF.

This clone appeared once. In nucleotides, the CDR3 is TGTGCCAGCAGCGTAGAGTCGGGTAGGAGGGGGCTTCATGTCGAGACCCAGTACTTC. Translating it yields CASSVESGRRGLHVETQYF. The chain links TRBV9 to TRBJ2-5; a weak D match, TRBD1 (7 bases). Germline lookup yields CDR1 SGDLS and CDR2 YYNGEE. The CDR3 runs to 19 residues. Between the trimmed V and J ends, which lost 0 bases and 5 bases, there was a span of 26 bases.

The CDR3: CASREAGGPIDTQYF. The CDR3 DNA follows: TGTGCCAGTAGGGAGGCGGGAGGGCCTATAGATACGCAGTATTTT. The genes are TRBV19 and TRBJ2-3, with 9 nucleotides matching TRBD2. V lost 6 bases to trimming and J lost 5 bases; unmatched junction nucleotides: 9. This CDR3 has 15 amino acids. CDR1 is LNHDA, CDR2 SQIVND, per germline (reference sequence).

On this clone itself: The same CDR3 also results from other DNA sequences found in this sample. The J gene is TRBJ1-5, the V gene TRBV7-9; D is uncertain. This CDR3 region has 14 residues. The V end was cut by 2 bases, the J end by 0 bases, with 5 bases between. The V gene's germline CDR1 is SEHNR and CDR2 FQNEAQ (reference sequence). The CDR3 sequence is CASSLRGSNQPQHF. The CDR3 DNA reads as TGTGCCAGCAGCTTACGGGGTAGCAATCAGCCCCAGCATTTT.

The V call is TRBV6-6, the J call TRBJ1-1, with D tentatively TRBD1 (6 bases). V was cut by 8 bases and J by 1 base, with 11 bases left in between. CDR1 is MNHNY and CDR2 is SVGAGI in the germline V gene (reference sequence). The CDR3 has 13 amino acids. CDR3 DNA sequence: TGTGCCAGCTCTACAGGGCAGAACACTGAAGCTTTCTTT. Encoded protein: CASSTGQNTEAFF.

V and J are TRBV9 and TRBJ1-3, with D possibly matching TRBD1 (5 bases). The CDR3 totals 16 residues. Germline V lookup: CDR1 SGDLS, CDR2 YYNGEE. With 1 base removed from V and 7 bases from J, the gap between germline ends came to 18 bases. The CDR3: CASSVSSQGSKNTIYF. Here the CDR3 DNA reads TGTGCCAGCAGCGTATCGAGCCAGGGTTCTAAGAACACCATATATTTT.

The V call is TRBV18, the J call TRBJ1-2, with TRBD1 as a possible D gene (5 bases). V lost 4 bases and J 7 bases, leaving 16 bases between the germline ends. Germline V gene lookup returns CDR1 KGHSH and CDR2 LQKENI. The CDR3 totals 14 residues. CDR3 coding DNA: TGTGCCAGCTCACGCCCACCGAGGGACGGTGGCTACACCTTC. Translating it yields CASSRPPRDGGYTF.

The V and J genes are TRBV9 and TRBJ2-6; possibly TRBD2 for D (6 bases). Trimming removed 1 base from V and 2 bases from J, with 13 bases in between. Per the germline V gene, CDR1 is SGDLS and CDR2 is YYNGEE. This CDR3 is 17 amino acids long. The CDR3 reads CASSVFGGQAGANVLTF. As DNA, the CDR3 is TGTGCCAGCAGCGTATTCGGAGGGCAGGCTGGGGCCAACGTCCTGACTTTC.

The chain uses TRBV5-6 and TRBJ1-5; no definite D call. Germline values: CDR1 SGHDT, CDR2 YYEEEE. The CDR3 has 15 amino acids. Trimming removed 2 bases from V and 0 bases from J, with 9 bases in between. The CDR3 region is CASSLGSSSNQPQHF. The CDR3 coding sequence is TGTGCCAGCAGCTTAGGCTCTTCTAGCAATCAGCCCCAGCATTTT. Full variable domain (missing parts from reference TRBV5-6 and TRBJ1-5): DAGVTQSPTHLIKTRGQQVTLRCSPKSGHDTVSWYQQALGQGPQFIFQYYEEEERQRGNFPDRFSGHQFPNYSSELNVNALLLGDSALYLCASSLGSSSNQPQHFGDGTRLSIL.

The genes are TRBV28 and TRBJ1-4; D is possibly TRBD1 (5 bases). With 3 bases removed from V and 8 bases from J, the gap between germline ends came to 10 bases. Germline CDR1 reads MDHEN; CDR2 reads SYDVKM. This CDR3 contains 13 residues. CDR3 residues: CASSFVGGEKLFF. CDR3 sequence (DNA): TGTGCCAGCAGTTTTGTGGGGGGAGAAAAACTGTTTTTT.

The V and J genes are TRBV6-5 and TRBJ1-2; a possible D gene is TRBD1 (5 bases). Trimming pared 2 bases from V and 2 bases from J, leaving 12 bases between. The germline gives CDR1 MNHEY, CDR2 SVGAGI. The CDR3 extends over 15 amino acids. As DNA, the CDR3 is TGTGCCAGCAGTTACACCTGGGACGGGAACTATGGCTACACCTTC. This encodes CASSYTWDGNYGYTF.

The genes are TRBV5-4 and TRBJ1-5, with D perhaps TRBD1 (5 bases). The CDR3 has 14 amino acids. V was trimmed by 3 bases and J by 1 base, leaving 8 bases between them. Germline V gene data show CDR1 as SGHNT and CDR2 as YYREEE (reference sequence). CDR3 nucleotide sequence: TGTGCCAGCAGCTCCCGGGACAGCAATCAGCCCCAGCATTTT. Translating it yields CASSSRDSNQPQHF. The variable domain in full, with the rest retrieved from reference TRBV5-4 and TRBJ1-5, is ETGVTQSPTHLIKTRGQQVTLRCSSQSGHNTVSWYQQALGQGPQFIFQYYREEENGRGNFPPRFSGLQFPNYSSELNVNALELDDSALYLCASSSRDSNQPQHFGDGTRLSIL.

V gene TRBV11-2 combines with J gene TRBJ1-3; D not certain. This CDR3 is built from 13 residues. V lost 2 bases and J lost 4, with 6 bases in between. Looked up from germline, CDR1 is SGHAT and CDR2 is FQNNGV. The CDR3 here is CASSLTDGNTIYF. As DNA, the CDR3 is TGTGCCAGCAGCTTAACGGACGGAAACACCATATATTTT. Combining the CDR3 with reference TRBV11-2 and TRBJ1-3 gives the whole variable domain EAGVAQSPRYKIIEKRQSVAFWCNPISGHATLYWYQQILGQGPKLLIQFQNNGVVDDSQLPKDRFSAERLKGVDSTLKIQPAKLEDSAVYLCASSLTDGNTIYFGEGSWLTVV.

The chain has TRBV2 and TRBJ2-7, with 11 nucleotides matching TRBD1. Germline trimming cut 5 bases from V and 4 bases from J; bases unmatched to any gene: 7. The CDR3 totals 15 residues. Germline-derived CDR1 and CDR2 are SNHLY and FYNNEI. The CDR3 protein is CASSNGQGAAYEQYF. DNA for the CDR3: TGTGCCAGCAGTAACGGACAGGGGGCTGCGTACGAGCAGTACTTC. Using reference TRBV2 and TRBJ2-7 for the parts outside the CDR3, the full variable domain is EPEVTQTPSHQVTQMGQEVILRCVPISNHLYFYWYRQILGQKVEFLVSFYNNEISEKSEIFDDQFSVERPDGSNFTLKIRSTKLEDSAMYFCASSNGQGAAYEQYFGPGTRLTVT.

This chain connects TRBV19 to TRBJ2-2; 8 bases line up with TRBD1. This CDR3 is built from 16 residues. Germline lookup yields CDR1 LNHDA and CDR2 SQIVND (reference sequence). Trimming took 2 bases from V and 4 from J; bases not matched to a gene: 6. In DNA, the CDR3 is TGTGCCAGTAGTATAAGGCAGGGGGCGGGCACCGGGGAGCTGTTTTTT. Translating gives CASSIRQGAGTGELFF.

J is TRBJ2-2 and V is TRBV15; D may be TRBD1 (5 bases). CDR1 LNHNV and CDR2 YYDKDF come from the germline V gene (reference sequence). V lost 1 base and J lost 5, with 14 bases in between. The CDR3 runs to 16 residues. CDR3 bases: TGTGCCACCAGCAGAGTCAATGGGGCTTTGACCGGGGAGCTGTTTTTT. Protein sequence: CATSRVNGALTGELFF.

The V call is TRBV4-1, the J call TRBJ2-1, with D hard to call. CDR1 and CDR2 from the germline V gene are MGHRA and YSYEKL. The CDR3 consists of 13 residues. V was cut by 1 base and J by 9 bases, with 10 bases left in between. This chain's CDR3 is CASSQGSRFEQFF. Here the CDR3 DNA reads TGCGCCAGCAGCCAAGGTAGTAGGTTTGAGCAGTTCTTC.